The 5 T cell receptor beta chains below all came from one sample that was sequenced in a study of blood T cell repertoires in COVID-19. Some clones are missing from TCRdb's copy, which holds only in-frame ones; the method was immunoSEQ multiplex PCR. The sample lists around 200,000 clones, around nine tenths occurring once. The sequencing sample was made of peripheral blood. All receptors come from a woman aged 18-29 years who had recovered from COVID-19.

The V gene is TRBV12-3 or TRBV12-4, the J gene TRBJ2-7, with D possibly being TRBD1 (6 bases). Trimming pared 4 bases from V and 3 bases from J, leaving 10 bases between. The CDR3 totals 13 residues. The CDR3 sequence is CASSSYRVYEQYF. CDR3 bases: TGTGCCAGCAGTTCATACAGGGTCTACGAGCAGTACTTC.

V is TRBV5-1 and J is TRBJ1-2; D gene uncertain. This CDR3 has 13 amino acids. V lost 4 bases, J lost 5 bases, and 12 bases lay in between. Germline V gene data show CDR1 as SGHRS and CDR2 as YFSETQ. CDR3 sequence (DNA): TGCGCCAGCAGCCTCTTCGGAGTTTATGGCTACACCTTC. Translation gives CASSLFGVYGYTF.

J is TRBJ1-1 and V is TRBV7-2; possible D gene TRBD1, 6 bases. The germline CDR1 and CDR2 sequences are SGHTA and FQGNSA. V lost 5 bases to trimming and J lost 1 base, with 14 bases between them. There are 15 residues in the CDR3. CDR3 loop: CASSPTRQANTEAFF. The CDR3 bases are TGTGCCAGCAGCCCCACCCGACAGGCGAACACTGAAGCTTTCTTT.

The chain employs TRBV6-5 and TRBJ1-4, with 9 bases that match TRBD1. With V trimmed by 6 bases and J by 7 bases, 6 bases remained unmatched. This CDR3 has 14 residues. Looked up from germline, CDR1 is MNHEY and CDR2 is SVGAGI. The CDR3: CASSLGTGIEKLFF. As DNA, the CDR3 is TGTGCCAGCAGCCTCGGGACAGGGATTGAAAAACTGTTTTTT.

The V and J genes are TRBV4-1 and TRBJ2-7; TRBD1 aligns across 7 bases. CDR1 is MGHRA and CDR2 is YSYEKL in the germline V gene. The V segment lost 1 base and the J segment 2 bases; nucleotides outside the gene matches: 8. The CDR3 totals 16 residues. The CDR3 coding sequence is TGCGCCAGCAGCCAAGTGAGTGGGACAGCTCCCTACGAGCAGTACTTC. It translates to CASSQVSGTAPYEQYF.